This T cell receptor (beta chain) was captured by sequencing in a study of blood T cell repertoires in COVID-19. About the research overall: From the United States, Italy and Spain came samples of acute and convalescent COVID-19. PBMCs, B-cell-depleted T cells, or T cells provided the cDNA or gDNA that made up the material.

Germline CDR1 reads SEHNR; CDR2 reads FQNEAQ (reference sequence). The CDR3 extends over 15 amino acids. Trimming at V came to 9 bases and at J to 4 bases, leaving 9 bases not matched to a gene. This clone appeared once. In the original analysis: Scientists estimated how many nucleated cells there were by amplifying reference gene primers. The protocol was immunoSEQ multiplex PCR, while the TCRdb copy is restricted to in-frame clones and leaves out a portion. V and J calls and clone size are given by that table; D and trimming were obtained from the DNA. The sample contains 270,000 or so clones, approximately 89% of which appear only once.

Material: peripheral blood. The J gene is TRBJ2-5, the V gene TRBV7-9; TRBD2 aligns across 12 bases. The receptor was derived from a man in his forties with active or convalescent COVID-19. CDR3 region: CASSVPSGRGETQYF. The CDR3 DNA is TGTGCCAGTAGCGTGCCTAGCGGGAGGGGAGAGACCCAGTACTTC.